What follows are 32 T cell receptor beta chains derived from one specimen sequenced in a study of graft-versus-host responses after intestinal transplantation. Method: immunoSEQ multiplex PCR; TCRdb's copy keeps in-frame clones and lacks some. The data hold around 71,000 clones, with approximately 94% observed a single time. These receptors lack a known antigen. The sample consisted of unstimulated CD8+ T cells sorted from spleen or lymph node cells, taken before intestinal transplant. These receptors were obtained from a human donor who received an intestinal transplant.

The chain uses TRBV29-1 and TRBJ2-1; 8 positions agree with TRBD2. CDR1 is SQVTM and CDR2 is ANQGSEA in the germline V gene. This CDR3 is built from 15 residues. Trimming cost V 2 bases and J 7 bases; bases outside gene matches: 10. CDR3 sequence (DNA): TGCAGCGTTGAAAGCCCTAGCGGGTACGGGAATGAGCAGTTCTTC. It yields the protein CSVESPSGYGNEQFF.

The chain uses TRBV27 and TRBJ1-5, with D unresolved. Trimming pared 2 bases from V and 9 bases from J, leaving 11 bases between. The CDR3 consists of 13 residues. Germline-derived CDR1 and CDR2 are MNHEY and SMNVEV (reference sequence). The CDR3, as DNA: TGTGCCAGCAGTTTACACGGCCGCGGGCCCCAGCATTTT. It yields the protein CASSLHGRGPQHF.

The chain links TRBV5-6 to TRBJ2-7; D ambiguous. V lost 2 bases to trimming and J lost 0 bases, with 9 bases between them. Germline CDR1 and CDR2: SGHDT and YYEEEE. The CDR3 is 14 amino acids. As DNA, the CDR3 is TGTGCCAGCAGCTTCGGTAGCAACTCCTACGAGCAGTACTTC. Translation: CASSFGSNSYEQYF.

This chain connects TRBV28 to TRBJ2-7; unclear D gene. The CDR3 extends over 16 amino acids. Germline CDR1 and CDR2: MDHEN and SYDVKM. Between the trimmed V and J ends, which lost 3 bases and 0 bases, there was a span of 15 bases. The chain's CDR3 is CASSLGLVKISYEQYF. CDR3 in DNA: TGTGCCAGCAGTTTGGGTCTGGTTAAGATCTCCTACGAGCAGTACTTC.

This chain connects TRBV29-1 to TRBJ2-1; 8 bases line up with TRBD2. Per the germline V gene, CDR1 is SQVTM and CDR2 is ANQGSEA. CDR3 length equals 16 residues. The junction had 9 bases not matched to a gene; V was cut back by 5 bases and J by 0 bases. CDR3 sequence: CSVFLSGTGSYNEQFF. The CDR3 coding sequence is TGCAGCGTTTTCCTTAGCGGGACGGGCTCCTACAATGAGCAGTTCTTC.

This clone was counted once. The chain employs TRBV13 and TRBJ2-5; D ambiguous. V was cut by 5 bases and J by 3 bases, with 13 bases left in between. There are 14 residues in the CDR3. From germline, CDR1 is PRHDT and CDR2 FYEKMQ (reference sequence). The CDR3 nucleotides read TGTGCCAGCAGCCCCCCCGAATTTGAAGAGACCCAGTACTTC. Translating gives CASSPPEFEETQYF.

The chain is built from TRBV6-5 and TRBJ2-2; TRBD1 is a possible D gene (6 bases). V dropped 7 bases and J dropped 4 bases, with 13 bases sitting between them. This CDR3 spans 14 amino acids. CDR1 and CDR2 (germline): MNHEY, SVGAGI. The CDR3 spells CASTQQGFTGELFF. CDR3 in DNA: TGTGCCAGCACACAACAGGGATTCACCGGGGAGCTGTTTTTT.

This chain uses TRBV19 with TRBJ2-1, with D perhaps matching TRBD1 or TRBD2 (6 bases each). The CDR3 runs 14 residues. Trimming took 1 base from V and 9 from J, leaving 13 bases between them. Germline CDR1 LNHDA, CDR2 SQIVND (reference sequence). CDR3 bases: TGTGCCAGTAGTATAGGGGGGGCTACAGTTGAGCAGTTCTTC. It codes for CASSIGGATVEQFF.

The chain has TRBV7-8 and TRBJ2-3; 7 nucleotides match TRBD1. The junction had 4 bases not matched to a gene; V was cut back by 3 bases and J by 1 base. The CDR3 covers 15 residues. CDR1 SGHVS and CDR2 FQNEAQ come from the germline V gene. The CDR3 DNA reads as TGTGCCAGCAGCTTCGACAGGGTTGGCACAGATACGCAGTATTTT. Protein sequence: CASSFDRVGTDTQYF. The entire variable domain, with the rest obtained from reference TRBV7-8 and TRBJ2-3, is as follows: GAGVSQSPRYKVAKRGQDVALRCDPISGHVSLFWYQQALGQGPEFLTYFQNEAQLDKSGLPSDRFFAERPEGSVSTLKIQRTQQEDSAVYLCASSFDRVGTDTQYFGPGTRLTVL.

This clone was counted a single time. The chain joins TRBV19 to TRBJ2-3; D call uncertain. Trimming shortened V by 4 bases and J by 6 bases, and 8 bases separated the two germline ends. CDR1 is LNHDA and CDR2 is SQIVND in the germline V gene (reference sequence). The CDR3 runs 12 residues. Written as DNA, the CDR3 is TGTGCCAGTAGTAGGGGTGGTGATACGCAGTATTTT. Its translation is CASSRGGDTQYF.

V is TRBV27 and J is TRBJ2-7, with no clear D. Trimming took off 2 bases at V and 7 bases at J, with 9 bases between the two ends. The CDR3 runs 12 residues. Germline loops: CDR1 MNHEY, CDR2 SMNVEV (reference sequence). The CDR3 spells CASSLNGREQYF. The CDR3 nucleotides read TGTGCCAGCAGTTTAAATGGGCGAGAGCAGTACTTC.

This CDR3 reads CASSTGQGGEKLFF. The CDR3 DNA sequence: TGCGCCAGCAGCACGGGACAGGGAGGTGAAAAACTGTTTTTT. This rearrangement joins TRBV5-1 to TRBJ1-4, with 9 bases identical to TRBD1. After removal of 4 bases from V and 7 bases from J, the junction contained 5 bases not matched to a gene. This CDR3 spans 14 amino acids. Germline CDR1 reads SGHRS; CDR2 reads YFSETQ.

This clone was detected only a few times. The chain links TRBV6-4 to TRBJ2-1; 9 positions agree with TRBD2. Unmatched junction bases numbered 8, after V lost 9 bases and J lost 5 bases. The CDR3 consists of 14 residues. Germline CDR1 and CDR2: MRHNA and SNTAGT. CDR3 loop: CARGEKRGDNEQFF. The CDR3 region has the DNA TGTGCCAGAGGGGAGAAGCGGGGGGACAATGAGCAGTTCTTC.

This sequence joins TRBV4-1 and TRBJ2-3; D ambiguous. The CDR3 consists of 14 residues. V lost 0 bases to trimming and J lost 7 bases, with 11 bases between them. CDR1 and CDR2 from the germline V gene are MGHRA and YSYEKL. CDR3 sequence: CASSQEGGQHTQYF. CDR3 sequence (DNA): TGCGCCAGCAGCCAAGAGGGCGGTCAGCATACGCAGTATTTT.

The genes are TRBV25-1 and TRBJ1-5; 7 positions match TRBD1. Germline CDR1 MGHDK, CDR2 SYGVNS. There are 16 residues in the CDR3. Unmatched junction bases numbered 8, after V lost 0 bases and J lost 6 bases. This chain's CDR3 is CASSEYSGRGSQPQHF. CDR3 DNA sequence: TGTGCCAGCAGTGAATATAGCGGCAGGGGGAGTCAGCCCCAGCATTTT.

The genes are TRBV28 and TRBJ2-7; a possible D gene is TRBD2 (5 bases). Germline V gene lookup returns CDR1 MDHEN and CDR2 SYDVKM. The CDR3 runs 12 residues. V lost 7 bases and J 2 bases, leaving 9 bases between the germline ends. The CDR3 DNA is TGTGCCAGCACAGCGGCCGCCTACGAGCAGTACTTC. Protein product: CASTAAAYEQYF.

V and J are TRBV4-1 and TRBJ2-1, with D possibly matching TRBD2 (6 bases). Trimming took 0 bases from V and 4 from J, leaving 10 bases between them. Germline V gene lookup returns CDR1 MGHRA and CDR2 YSYEKL. This CDR3 contains 15 residues. CDR3 nucleotides: TGCGCCAGCAGCCAAGATACCGGGAGTTACAATGAGCAGTTCTTC. Translated, it gives CASSQDTGSYNEQFF.

The chain uses TRBV7-8 and TRBJ1-2; maybe TRBD1 (6 bases). Germline lookup yields CDR1 SGHVS and CDR2 FQNEAQ. CDR3 length: 14 amino acids. The V end was cut by 2 bases, the J end by 6 bases, with 13 bases between. CDR3 sequence reads: CASSLTGISDGYTF. CDR3 DNA sequence: TGTGCCAGCAGCTTAACAGGGATCTCCGATGGCTACACCTTC.

The J gene is TRBJ2-2, the V gene TRBV28; tentatively, D is TRBD1 (5 bases). Germline lookup yields CDR1 MDHEN and CDR2 SYDVKM. V lost 10 bases and J lost 1, with 13 bases in between. This CDR3 is built from 14 residues. CDR3 loop: CATSLTGNTGELFF. CDR3 bases: TGTGCCACCTCTCTTACAGGGAACACCGGGGAGCTGTTTTTT.

The chain carries TRBV7-9 and TRBJ2-7, with 10 positions matching TRBD2. The CDR3 loop spans 15 amino acids. V shed 3 bases, J shed 0 bases, and the junction held 2 bases outside the gene matches. Germline lookup yields CDR1 SEHNR and CDR2 FQNEAQ (reference sequence). The CDR3 coding sequence is TGTGCCAGCAGCTTGGGACTAGCGAGCTCCTACGAGCAGTACTTC. It specifies CASSLGLASSYEQYF.

The chain joins TRBV6-1 to TRBJ2-1; 7 bases agree with TRBD2. The ends lost 5 bases at V and 7 bases at J; junction bases unmatched: 11. The CDR3 runs 15 residues. The germline CDR1 and CDR2 sequences are MNHNS and SASEGT. The DNA for the CDR3 is TGTGCCAGCAGTCTCTGGGACTACGAGGGGAATGAGCAGTTCTTC. Encoded protein: CASSLWDYEGNEQFF.

The chain recombines TRBV19 with TRBJ2-7; possibly TRBD2 for D (7 bases). This CDR3 is 15 amino acids long. Germline CDR1 reads LNHDA; CDR2 reads SQIVND (reference sequence). V was shortened by 3 bases and J by 3 bases, with 15 bases between the two germline ends. The CDR3: CASSIEGDYDYEQYF. In nucleotides, the CDR3 is TGTGCCAGTAGTATTGAGGGGGACTACGACTACGAGCAGTACTTC.

This chain joins TRBV13 and TRBJ2-5; weak D call: TRBD1 (7 bases). The better agreement between TRBJ2-7 and the DNA end casts doubt on the J call. Germline loops: CDR1 PRHDT, CDR2 FYEKMQ (reference sequence). The CDR3 runs 14 residues. CDR3 sequence (DNA): TGTGCCAGCAGCTTAAGGCAGGGGGAGGACGAGCAGTACTTC. This codes for CASSLRQGEDEQYF.

J is TRBJ1-6 and V is TRBV10-3; D gene uncertain. The germline V gene encodes CDR1 ENHRY and CDR2 SYGVKD. V was shortened by 4 bases and J by 10 bases, with 17 bases between the two germline ends. The CDR3 is 15 residues long. CDR3 nucleotide sequence: TGTGCCATCAGTGGGACGGATCCCACGGTGTCACCCCTCCACTTT. The encoded protein is CAISGTDPTVSPLHF.

CDR3 protein: CASSFLTVYNEQFF. CDR3 coding DNA: TGTGCCAGCAGTTTTCTAACAGTCTACAATGAGCAGTTCTTC. This chain joins TRBV28 and TRBJ2-1, with D unresolved. The V and J ends lost 3 bases and 3 bases respectively, with 9 bases between them. This CDR3 has 14 residues. The germline V gene has CDR1 MDHEN and CDR2 SYDVKM. Full variable domain (rest looked up from reference TRBV28 and TRBJ2-1): DVKVTQSSRYLVKRTGEKVFLECVQDMDHENMFWYRQDPGLGLRLIYFSYDVKMKEKGDIPEGYSVSREKKERFSLILESASTNQTSMYLCASSFLTVYNEQFFGPGTRLTVL.

The gene calls are TRBV30 and TRBJ1-2; 7 nucleotides line up with TRBD1. Trimming removed 4 bases from V and 6 bases from J; junction bases left unmatched: 2. Germline loops: CDR1 GTSNPN, CDR2 SVGIG (reference sequence). The CDR3 runs 11 residues. CDR3 DNA sequence: TGTGCCTGGACTGGGACAGATGGCTACACCTTC. Encoded protein: CAWTGTDGYTF. Based on the CDR3 plus reference TRBV30 and TRBJ1-2, the full variable domain is SQTIHQWPATLVQPVGSPLSLECTVEGTSNPNLYWYRQAAGRGLQLLFYSVGIGQISSEVPQNLSASRPQDRQFILSSKKLLLSDSGFYLCAWTGTDGYTFGSGTRLTVV.

The J gene is TRBJ2-7, the V gene TRBV27, with D possibly matching TRBD2 (6 bases). V lost 8 bases, J lost 3 bases, and 17 bases lay in between. The CDR3 is 14 residues long. CDR1 is MNHEY and CDR2 is SMNVEV in the germline V gene (reference sequence). DNA for the CDR3: TGTGCCAGCGGTGAGACGGGACTCAGCTACGAGCAGTACTTC. Amino acids: CASGETGLSYEQYF.

This chain joins TRBV7-3 and TRBJ2-1; 8 bases agree with TRBD2. The CDR3 is 13 amino acids. Losses at the gene ends were 5 bases for V and 9 bases for J; bases not matched to a gene: 6. CDR1 is SGHTA, CDR2 FQGTGA, per germline. CDR3 protein: CASSPPGGSEQFF. DNA for the CDR3: TGTGCCAGCAGCCCCCCGGGAGGGAGTGAGCAGTTCTTC.

The genes are TRBV9 and TRBJ2-3; D might be TRBD1 or TRBD2, each matching 5 bases. From germline, CDR1 is SGDLS and CDR2 YYNGEE. The length of the CDR3 is 11 residues. V was pared by 3 bases and J by 6 bases, with 5 bases between. The CDR3 spells CASSGGDTQYF. Here the CDR3 DNA reads TGTGCCAGCAGCGGGGGGGATACGCAGTATTTT.

V gene TRBV27 combines with J gene TRBJ2-7, with 7 bases fitting TRBD1. The trim removed 6 bases at V and 7 bases at J, leaving 9 bases unmatched. The germline V gene encodes CDR1 MNHEY and CDR2 SMNVEV (reference sequence). This CDR3 is built from 13 residues. The CDR3 nucleotides are TGTGCCAGCAGCTTGGCGTCCAGGGGGGAGCAGTACTTC. Protein product: CASSLASRGEQYF.

The rearrangement links TRBV29-1 to TRBJ2-7; 10 positions match TRBD1. Per the germline V gene, CDR1 is SQVTM and CDR2 is ANQGSEA. CDR3 length: 14 amino acids. The ends lost 2 bases at V and 2 bases at J; junction bases unmatched: 3. The CDR3 is CSVEFGQGAYEQYF. The DNA of the CDR3 is TGCAGCGTTGAATTTGGACAGGGGGCCTACGAGCAGTACTTC.

This clone appeared a few times. This chain links TRBV27 with TRBJ2-1; D not resolved. There are 15 residues in the CDR3. V dropped 4 bases and J dropped 0 bases, with 10 bases sitting between them. Germline values: CDR1 MNHEY, CDR2 SMNVEV (reference sequence). This chain's CDR3 is CASSSQVTSYNEQFF. CDR3 sequence (DNA): TGTGCCAGCAGTTCTCAGGTTACCTCCTACAATGAGCAGTTCTTC.